This TCR beta chain emerged from a study of blood T cell repertoires in COVID-19. Background on the study: COVID-19 samples from acute and convalescent phases originated in the United States, Italy and Spain. PBMCs, B-cell-depleted T cells, or T cells were the source of the cDNA or gDNA that made up the material.

V dropped 1 base and J dropped 3 bases, with 9 bases sitting between them. Germline CDR1 SGHVS, CDR2 FNYEAQ. This CDR3 is built from 14 residues. Original data processing: Amplification from reference gene primers served as the basis for estimated nucleated cell counts. TCRdb's table, derived via immunoSEQ multiplex PCR, lists solely in-frame clones and lacks some. Clonal size and the V and J genes are those of that table, whereas D and trimming came from the DNA. Of approximately 230,000 clones listed, about 85% were seen once; the top ten hold roughly 3%. This chain uses TRBV7-6 with TRBJ2-5; D perhaps matches TRBD1 (6 bases). The receptor was derived from a man between 18 and 29 years old with active or convalescent COVID-19. The sequencing sample was made of peripheral blood. The CDR3 loop reads CASSLVYREETQYF. The CDR3 DNA follows: TGTGCCAGCAGCTTAGTTTACAGGGAAGAGACCCAGTACTTC.